The 29 T cell receptor beta chains below come from one sample, sequenced in a study of blood T cell repertoires in COVID-19. Sequencing was performed with immunoSEQ multiplex PCR; in TCRdb, only in-frame clones are kept and a portion is missing. Here the sample spans about 190,000 clones, more than 75% being singletons. The material sequenced was peripheral blood. Receptors originate from a woman under 30 who had recovered from COVID-19.

V is TRBV19 and J is TRBJ1-5; a possible D gene is TRBD1 (6 bases). With 5 bases removed from V and 7 bases from J, the gap between germline ends came to 15 bases. The CDR3 covers 14 residues. Germline CDR1 and CDR2: LNHDA and SQIVND (reference sequence). CDR3 DNA: TGTGCCAGTAGTCTCCGGGACATTAGGCAGCCCCAGCATTTT. Its protein product is CASSLRDIRQPQHF.

This chain joins TRBV6-2 or TRBV6-3 and TRBJ2-7; weak D call: TRBD1 (5 bases). CDR3 length equals 14 residues. Trimming pared 0 bases from V and 4 bases from J, leaving 10 bases between. Germline V lookup: CDR1 MNHEY, CDR2 SVGEGT. This CDR3 is CASSYSKSGYEQYV. CDR3 in DNA: TGTGCCAGCAGTTACTCGAAGTCAGGGTACGAGCAGTACGTC.

The gene calls are TRBV9 and TRBJ2-1; 12 positions match TRBD2. V dropped 5 bases and J dropped 6; count of bases not matched to a gene: 6. The CDR3 loop spans 15 amino acids. Germline V CDR1 and CDR2: SGDLS, YYNGEE. The CDR3 coding sequence is TGTGCCAGCAGTGCTCGGACTAGCGGGACCAATGAGCAGTTCTTC. Its translation is CASSARTSGTNEQFF. The whole variable domain, remainder taken from reference TRBV9 and TRBJ2-1, is DSGVTQTPKHLITATGQRVTLRCSPRSGDLSVYWYQQSLDQGLQFLIQYYNGEERAKGNILERFSAQQFPDLHSELNLSSLELGDSALYFCASSARTSGTNEQFFGPGTRLTVL.

The table lists this clone with a few counts. The chain recombines TRBV4-1 with TRBJ2-1, with 7 bases matching TRBD2. The CDR3 is 18 residues long. Germline V lookup: CDR1 MGHRA, CDR2 YSYEKL. V gave up 1 base and J gave up 3 bases; unmatched junction bases: 12. The CDR3 region is CASSQGVTSESIYNEQFF. CDR3 bases: TGCGCCAGCAGCCAAGGGGTTACTAGCGAGTCGATCTACAATGAGCAGTTCTTC.

The CDR3 loop is CASSSDRSTGNTIYF. Here the CDR3 DNA reads TGTGCCAGCAGCTCTGACAGGTCTACTGGAAACACCATATATTTT. The V call is TRBV3-1 (or the pseudogene TRBV3-2), the J call TRBJ1-3, with D perhaps TRBD1 (6 bases). The germline V gene has CDR1 LGHDT and CDR2 YNNKEL (reference sequence). Trimming shortened V by 5 bases and J by 2 bases, and 13 bases separated the two germline ends. The CDR3 contains 15 residues.

The chain couples TRBV7-3 to TRBJ1-1; D may be TRBD1 (5 bases). Germline CDR1 reads SGHTA; CDR2 reads FQGTGA. V dropped 4 bases and J dropped 0 bases, with 9 bases sitting between them. The CDR3 is made up of 14 amino acids. CDR3 sequence reads: CASSSQGMNTEAFF. CDR3 bases: TGTGCCAGCAGCTCCCAGGGAATGAACACTGAAGCTTTCTTT.

The chain links TRBV5-8 to TRBJ2-7; the match to TRBD1 covers 10 bases. J lost 6 bases, V lost 4 bases, and 10 bases had no gene match. CDR1 is SGHTS and CDR2 is YDEGEE in the germline V gene. CDR3 length: 15 amino acids. The chain's CDR3 is CASSRTGTGVSEQYF. In DNA, the CDR3 is TGTGCCAGCAGCAGAACCGGGACAGGGGTTTCCGAGCAGTACTTC.

The DNA for the CDR3 is TGCGCCAGCAGCCCGCGGGGGGGGATGGACACTGAAGCTTTCTTT. Encoded protein: CASSPRGGMDTEAFF. This chain uses TRBV4-3 with TRBJ1-1; D perhaps matches TRBD1 (5 bases). CDR1 and CDR2 (germline): LGHNA, YSLEER. V lost 4 bases to trimming and J lost 3 bases, with 15 bases between them. This CDR3 comprises 15 residues.

The chain recombines TRBV11-2 with TRBJ2-1; D may be TRBD2 (6 bases). V was pared by 4 bases and J by 5 bases, with 18 bases between. CDR3 size: 16 residues. Germline V gene data show CDR1 as SGHAT and CDR2 as FQNNGV. This CDR3 reads CASSSVRGRIHNEQFF. The DNA of the CDR3 is TGTGCCAGCAGCTCCGTAAGAGGGAGGATTCACAATGAGCAGTTCTTC.

The chain links TRBV7-3 to TRBJ2-3; TRBD2 aligns across 12 bases. The V segment lost 5 bases and the J segment 8 bases; nucleotides outside the gene matches: 5. This CDR3 is built from 14 residues. Germline values: CDR1 SGHTA, CDR2 FQGTGA. CDR3 sequence reads: CASSLAGGLRTQYF. CDR3 in DNA: TGTGCCAGCAGCCTAGCGGGGGGGTTACGTACGCAGTATTTT.

The CDR3 region has the DNA TGTGCCAGCAGCGTAGAACTAGCGGGGGCCTCAGATACGCAGTATTTT. This sequence encodes CASSVELAGASDTQYF. The chain joins TRBV9 to TRBJ2-3, with 11 bases that match TRBD2. Losses at the gene ends were 0 bases for V and 4 bases for J; bases not matched to a gene: 4. Germline CDR1 reads SGDLS; CDR2 reads YYNGEE. This CDR3 comprises 16 residues.

V gene TRBV6-6 combines with J gene TRBJ2-5, with TRBD2 matching over 9 bases. J lost 1 base, V lost 5 bases, and 5 bases had no gene match. Germline V gene data show CDR1 as MNHNY and CDR2 as SVGAGI (reference sequence). The CDR3 extends over 15 amino acids. DNA of the CDR3: TGTGCCAGCAGTAACCAGCGGGAGGCCCAAGAGACCCAGTACTTC. Encoded protein: CASSNQREAQETQYF.

The chain uses TRBV7-9 and TRBJ1-1, with a weak D call TRBD1 (5 bases). Germline CDR1 SEHNR, CDR2 FQNEAQ (reference sequence). The V end lost 4 bases, the J end lost 10 bases, and 13 bases lay between the germline ends. CDR3 length: 12 amino acids. The CDR3 spells CASSSSGERAFF. The CDR3 coding sequence is TGTGCCAGCAGCTCCTCGGGGGAGAGAGCTTTCTTT.

This chain connects TRBV2 to TRBJ1-5; TRBD1 aligns across 7 bases. Per germline, CDR1 SNHLY and CDR2 FYNNEI. Trimming removed 10 bases from V and 5 bases from J; junction bases left unmatched: 11. The CDR3 runs to 14 residues. DNA for the CDR3: TGTGCCACCAACCGGGACAGCCTTGATCAGCCCCAGCATTTT. It codes for CATNRDSLDQPQHF.

V usage is TRBV29-1 and J usage is TRBJ1-4; weak D call: TRBD1 (6 bases). V lost 6 bases and J 0 bases, leaving 14 bases between the germline ends. The CDR3 spans 15 residues. The germline V gene encodes CDR1 SQVTM and CDR2 ANQGSEA. The CDR3 sequence: CSVTTGPATNEKLFF. Here the CDR3 DNA reads TGCAGCGTAACGACAGGACCAGCAACTAATGAAAAACTGTTTTTT.

V gene TRBV19 combines with J gene TRBJ1-1, with TRBD1 matching 9 bases. Germline V lookup: CDR1 LNHDA, CDR2 SQIVND (reference sequence). The V segment lost 6 bases and the J segment 5 bases; nucleotides outside the gene matches: 10. This CDR3 comprises 15 residues. CDR3 DNA sequence: TGTGCCAGTAGCCCCACAGGGGGCCGCGGGACTGAAGCTTTCTTT. It codes for CASSPTGGRGTEAFF.

The chain has TRBV7-2 and TRBJ1-5; D gene ambiguous. This CDR3 has 14 amino acids. V was trimmed by 5 bases and J by 4 bases, leaving 12 bases between them. From germline, CDR1 is SGHTA and CDR2 FQGNSA. DNA of the CDR3: TGTGCCAGCAGCGCAGACTTACTGAATCAGCCCCAGCATTTT. It encodes CASSADLLNQPQHF.

The DNA of the CDR3 is TGTGCCACCGTACGGGGCAGGGGGGATGAGCAGTTCTTC. Its protein product is CATVRGRGDEQFF. The chain employs TRBV15 and TRBJ2-1, with D maybe TRBD1 (7 bases). V was trimmed by 8 bases and J by 8 bases, leaving 16 bases between them. This CDR3 region has 13 residues. Germline values: CDR1 LNHNV, CDR2 YYDKDF (reference sequence).

This clone appeared once. The rearrangement joins TRBV5-1 to TRBJ1-2, with 10 bases matching TRBD1. The CDR3 runs to 14 residues. The V and J ends lost 6 bases and 8 bases, in that order; junction bases with no gene match: 10. CDR1 is SGHRS, CDR2 YFSETQ, per germline. The CDR3, as DNA: TGCGCCAGCACCTCCGGGACAGGGGATTGGGGCTACACCTTC. Translating it yields CASTSGTGDWGYTF.

This sequence joins TRBV19 and TRBJ1-5; TRBD1 agrees at 7 bases. This CDR3 contains 19 residues. V trimming: 3 bases; J trimming: 2 bases; junction bases outside the gene matches: 16. Germline V gives CDR1 LNHDA, CDR2 SQIVND (reference sequence). CDR3 sequence reads: CASSIPRYLTGFRNQPQHF. CDR3 coding DNA: TGTGCCAGTAGTATCCCCCGCTATCTGACAGGGTTCCGCAATCAGCCCCAGCATTTT.

The J gene is TRBJ1-3, the V gene TRBV6-1; D might be TRBD1 (5 bases). Germline V gene lookup returns CDR1 MNHNS and CDR2 SASEGT. This CDR3 is 15 amino acids long. Trimming removed 1 base at V and 4 bases at J, with 11 bases between. CDR3 bases: TGTGCCAGCAGTGAAGACTTCCCAGGGGGAAACACCATATATTTT. This codes for CASSEDFPGGNTIYF.

This chain links TRBV6-6 with TRBJ2-2, with D uncertain. V was shortened by 2 bases and J by 0 bases, with 4 bases between the two germline ends. CDR1 is MNHNY and CDR2 is SVGAGI in the germline V gene (reference sequence). The CDR3 totals 14 residues. The CDR3 loop reads CASSYGPNTGELFF. The CDR3 DNA sequence: TGTGCCAGCAGTTACGGCCCGAACACCGGGGAGCTGTTTTTT.

The chain employs TRBV27 and TRBJ1-3, with D maybe TRBD1 (5 bases). From germline, CDR1 is MNHEY and CDR2 SMNVEV (reference sequence). The length of the CDR3 is 15 residues. V lost 6 bases and J lost 4, with 16 bases in between. The CDR3 nucleotides are TGTGCCAGCAGCCCCCTGGGGGGGGACGGAAACACCATATATTTT. Translating it yields CASSPLGGDGNTIYF.

V gene TRBV15 combines with J gene TRBJ2-5; 8 positions agree with TRBD1. Germline loops: CDR1 LNHNV, CDR2 YYDKDF (reference sequence). The junction had 16 bases not matched to a gene; V was cut back by 4 bases and J by 9 bases. CDR3 length: 16 residues. CDR3 coding DNA: TGTGCCACCAGCACAGGGGCTACAGGGGGACGTTGGGCCCAGTACTTC. Translation gives CATSTGATGGRWAQYF.

In DNA, the CDR3 is TGTGCCAGCAGTACCGGGACAGGTGAAAAACTGTTTTTT. Translated: CASSTGTGEKLFF. This sequence joins TRBV28 and TRBJ1-4, with 8 bases aligning to TRBD1. V lost 5 bases, J lost 7 bases, and 3 bases stayed unmatched. This CDR3 is built from 13 residues. Germline V CDR1 and CDR2: MDHEN, SYDVKM.

This chain connects TRBV7-6 to TRBJ2-2; 9 bases fit TRBD1. There are 14 residues in the CDR3. J lost 6 bases, V lost 5 bases, and 4 bases had no gene match. Germline values: CDR1 SGHVS, CDR2 FNYEAQ. The CDR3 nucleotides read TGTGCCAGCAGCCCTCGGACAGGGGCCGGGGAGCTGTTTTTT. This translates into CASSPRTGAGELFF. The variable domain in full, with the rest retrieved from reference TRBV7-6 and TRBJ2-2, is GAGVSQSPRYKVTKRGQDVALRCDPISGHVSLYWYRQALGQGPEFLTYFNYEAQQDKSGLPNDRFSAERPEGSISTLTIQRTEQRDSAMYRCASSPRTGAGELFFGEGSRLTVL.

The gene calls are TRBV7-9 and TRBJ2-2, with 7 bases fitting TRBD1. The CDR3 has 14 residues. Per the germline V gene, CDR1 is SEHNR and CDR2 is FQNEAQ (reference sequence). The trim removed 6 bases at V and 4 bases at J, leaving 5 bases unmatched. CDR3 protein: CASRPGQITGELFF. The CDR3 DNA sequence: TGTGCCAGCAGGCCGGGACAGATCACCGGGGAGCTGTTTTTT.

The V gene is TRBV5-4, the J gene TRBJ2-2, with D perhaps TRBD1 (5 bases). From germline, CDR1 is SGHNT and CDR2 YYREEE (reference sequence). Trimming shortened V by 2 bases and J by 5 bases, and 13 bases separated the two germline ends. The CDR3 spans 15 residues. In DNA, the CDR3 is TGTGCCAGCAGCTTTATAGGGGCGAGGACCGGGGAGCTGTTTTTT. Protein product: CASSFIGARTGELFF.

This clone has just one count. This chain joins TRBV30 and TRBJ1-1; possibly TRBD1 for D (5 bases). The CDR3 sequence is 18 residues long. The germline CDR1 and CDR2 sequences are GTSNPN and SVGIG (reference sequence). Trimming shortened V by 0 bases and J by 1 base, and 21 bases separated the two germline ends. The CDR3 DNA sequence: TGTGCCTGGAGTGTACGTGGCGTGATAGGGAGGGGGAACACTGAAGCTTTCTTT. It translates to CAWSVRGVIGRGNTEAFF.